This entry concerns a single T cell receptor (beta chain). Its specificity is unknown. The CDR3 sequence is 16 residues long. The germline gives CDR1 SGHAT, CDR2 FQDESV (reference sequence). J lost 4 bases, V lost 3 bases, and 2 bases had no gene match. This entry is derived from a study of cytomegalovirus exposure and HLA in healthy donors. Study outcomes and limitations: Confirmation in vitro established that a few CMV-associated chains were specific for CMV antigens.

The study ran its PCR with 60 Vbeta and 13 Jbeta primers. Repertoires were generated with immunoSEQ multiplex PCR, while TCRdb's copy carries only in-frame clones and drops some. The data show under 200,000 clones, with roughly 87% seen just once and over 1.2% held by the top ten. Input material: PBMCs. The clonotype was recovered from a girl under 18 in good health and CMV-seropositive. The rearrangement joins TRBV11-1 to TRBJ2-2, with 13 positions matching TRBD2. The CDR3 DNA follows: TGTGCCAGCAGCTTGGGACTAGCGGGGAGCACCGGGGAGCTGTTTTTT. Its translation: CASSLGLAGSTGELFF.